This TCR beta chain appears in the sequencing data of a study of T cell changes during pregnancy in multiple sclerosis. Per germline, CDR1 SEHNR and CDR2 FQNEAQ (reference sequence). The CDR3 is 14 residues long. The germline V and J ends were trimmed by 5 bases and 9 bases, with 17 bases remaining between them. Only in-frame clones appear in the TCRdb table, and some are missing; sequencing was by immunoSEQ multiplex PCR. In the table there are more than 3,000 clones, around 86% of which are singletons. The input for sequencing was CD8+ T cells from peripheral blood mononuclear cells, taken in the first trimester of pregnancy. The receptor's source is a female donor in good health, enrolled as a control in a pregnancy study. This sequence joins TRBV7-9 and TRBJ2-1, with TRBD2 as a possible D gene (5 bases). CDR3 amino acids: CASSQTGKMGEQFF. The CDR3 nucleotides are TGTGCCAGCAGCCAAACCGGGAAGATGGGTGAGCAGTTCTTC. The entire variable domain, with the rest obtained from reference TRBV7-9 and TRBJ2-1, is as follows: DTGVSQNPRHKITKRGQNVTFRCDPISEHNRLYWYRQTLGQGPEFLTYFQNEAQLEKSRLLSDRFSAERPKGSFSTLEIQRTEQGDSAMYLCASSQTGKMGEQFFGPGTRLTVL.